The 26 T cell receptor beta chains in this list originate from one sample, sequenced in a study of siplizumab effects on memory and regulatory T cells (dated by TCRdb to the late 2010s). Library prep was done by the immunoSEQ multiplex PCR assay. Drawn from immuneACCESS, this table holds only the in-frame rearrangements with V and J called that TCRdb kept. Clones are partly lost; checked studies trace under half to an unresolved V gene and leave the rest unexplained. For this sample the table gives 85,000 to 130,000 clones, of which more than 85% were detected only once. Of the sample, approximately 2.7% falls within the top ten clones. Sample: CD4+ T cells sorted from blood. The receptors were sampled from a human donor in good health. Some clones in this sample may be carry-over from other donors' samples.

This rearrangement joins TRBV19 to TRBJ2-3; D not resolved. Per the germline V gene, CDR1 is LNHDA and CDR2 is SQIVND (reference sequence). The CDR3 sequence is 15 residues long. With 9 bases removed from V and 5 bases from J, the gap between germline ends came to 21 bases. The DNA of the CDR3 is TGTGCCAGCCAAACACCCGGTTCAGCGCAAGATACGCAGTATTTT. Residues: CASQTPGSAQDTQYF. Combining the CDR3 with reference TRBV19 and TRBJ2-3 gives the whole variable domain DGGITQSPKYLFRKEGQNVTLSCEQNLNHDAMYWYRQDPGQGLRLIYYSQIVNDFQKGDIAEGYSVSREKKESFPLTVTSAQKNPTAFYLCASQTPGSAQDTQYFGPGTRLTVL.

This chain joins TRBV10-3 and TRBJ2-2; 11 bases agree with TRBD1. The germline gives CDR1 ENHRY, CDR2 SYGVKD. CDR3 length equals 15 residues. After removal of 10 bases from V and 4 bases from J, the junction contained 8 bases not matched to a gene. The CDR3 sequence is CATTRGTGGTGELFF. The CDR3 DNA is TGTGCCACCACCAGGGGGACAGGGGGCACCGGGGAGCTGTTTTTT.

The chain carries TRBV5-6 and TRBJ1-2; the D gene is possibly TRBD1 (5 bases). Per the germline V gene, CDR1 is SGHDT and CDR2 is YYEEEE. The CDR3 is 15 amino acids. V shed 0 bases and J shed 5 bases, with 14 bases lying between them. CDR3 amino acids: CASSLEGSGTYGYTF. CDR3 bases: TGTGCCAGCAGCTTGGAGGGTTCGGGGACTTATGGCTACACCTTC.

The rearrangement links TRBV7-3 to TRBJ2-2; 7 bases agree with TRBD1. CDR3 length: 15 residues. The germline V gene encodes CDR1 SGHTA and CDR2 FQGTGA. J was trimmed by 4 bases and V by 8 bases; bases with no gene match: 10. The CDR3 sequence: CASSIDRAGTGELFF. The CDR3 nucleotides are TGTGCCAGCTCAATCGACAGGGCCGGCACCGGGGAGCTGTTTTTT.

This clone appeared once. This chain uses TRBV6-6 with TRBJ1-2; TRBD1 aligns across 9 bases. Trimming at V came to 7 bases and at J to 3 bases, leaving 6 bases not matched to a gene. This CDR3 has 14 residues. The germline CDR1 and CDR2 sequences are MNHNY and SVGAGI (reference sequence). This CDR3 reads CASTTQGADYGYTF. In nucleotides, the CDR3 is TGTGCCAGCACCACACAGGGGGCGGACTATGGCTACACCTTC.

This clone appeared once. This chain links TRBV5-1 with TRBJ2-3; D is ambiguous. Looked up from germline, CDR1 is SGHRS and CDR2 is YFSETQ. V was clipped by 7 bases and J by 5 bases, with 17 bases between them. The CDR3 has 14 residues. DNA for the CDR3: TGCGCCAGCGCCCCCTCGGCCTCAGGAGATACGCAGTATTTT. Translating gives CASAPSASGDTQYF.

The chain recombines TRBV11-3 with TRBJ2-5; 9 bases map to TRBD1. The V segment lost 1 base and the J segment 6 bases; nucleotides outside the gene matches: 3. Germline V gives CDR1 SGHNT, CDR2 YENEEA. The CDR3 runs 14 residues. CDR3 DNA: TGTGCCAGCAGCTTAGCGGACAGGGGACAGACCCAGTACTTC. Translated: CASSLADRGQTQYF.

The rearrangement joins TRBV11-2 to TRBJ2-1, with 8 bases that match TRBD1. Germline CDR1 and CDR2: SGHAT and FQNNGV. CDR3 length equals 15 residues. Germline trimming cut 5 bases from V and 5 bases from J; bases unmatched to any gene: 8. As DNA, the CDR3 is TGTGCCAGCAGCAACTCGGGACAGGCCAACAATGAGCAGTTCTTC. This sequence encodes CASSNSGQANNEQFF.

J is TRBJ2-7 and V is TRBV7-6, with D perhaps matching TRBD1 or TRBD2 (6 bases each). V was clipped by 7 bases and J by 4 bases, with 17 bases between them. This CDR3 is 14 amino acids long. Germline lookup yields CDR1 SGHVS and CDR2 FNYEAQ. The CDR3, as DNA: TGTGCCAGCACCCGAAGCACAGGGAGGTACGAGCAGTACTTC. It specifies CASTRSTGRYEQYF.

This chain links TRBV7-8 with TRBJ2-7, with a possible D match to TRBD1 (5 bases). This CDR3 has 16 residues. Germline CDR1 and CDR2: SGHVS and FQNEAQ. With 1 base removed from V and 1 base from J, the gap between germline ends came to 14 bases. DNA for the CDR3: TGTGCCAGCAGCTTAGTACTTCCAGGGATGTCCTACGAGCAGTACTTC. This codes for CASSLVLPGMSYEQYF.

This clone has a single count. The chain has TRBV18 and TRBJ2-1; 11 bases match TRBD1. The CDR3 covers 16 residues. V trimming: 5 bases; J trimming: 3 bases; junction bases outside the gene matches: 6. The germline V gene encodes CDR1 KGHSH and CDR2 LQKENI. CDR3 loop: CASSSSGTGGYNEQFF. The CDR3 region has the DNA TGTGCCAGCTCATCGTCCGGGACAGGGGGCTACAATGAGCAGTTCTTC.

This clone was seen a handful of times. The rearrangement uses TRBV7-2 and TRBJ1-3; D not resolved. This CDR3 region has 15 residues. In germline, CDR1 is SGHTA, CDR2 FQGNSA. The germline V and J ends were trimmed by 5 bases and 0 bases, with 11 bases remaining between them. CDR3 bases: TGTGCCAGCAGCCCCCAATATAGCTCTGGAAACACCATATATTTT. It is translated as CASSPQYSSGNTIYF.

V usage is TRBV5-1 and J usage is TRBJ1-3; D gene unclear. CDR1 and CDR2 (germline): SGHRS, YFSETQ. V lost 4 bases and J 1 base, leaving 9 bases between the germline ends. This CDR3 contains 14 residues. Here the CDR3 DNA reads TGCGCCAGCAGCAGAGGTGAATCTGGAAACACCATATATTTT. Translated: CASSRGESGNTIYF.

V is TRBV18 and J is TRBJ2-3, with 7 bases matching TRBD1. CDR3 length: 14 amino acids. Losses at the gene ends were 2 bases for V and 4 bases for J; bases not matched to a gene: 3. In germline, CDR1 is KGHSH, CDR2 LQKENI. Here the CDR3 reads CASSPSTGADTQYF. In nucleotides, the CDR3 is TGTGCCAGCTCACCAAGCACAGGGGCAGATACGCAGTATTTT.

This sequence joins TRBV6-6 and TRBJ2-1, with a tentative D call TRBD2 (6 bases). CDR3 length equals 14 residues. Trimming took off 8 bases at V and 2 bases at J, with 13 bases between the two ends. CDR1 MNHNY and CDR2 SVGAGI come from the germline V gene (reference sequence). The CDR3 protein is CASSPKRAYNEQFF. DNA of the CDR3: TGTGCCAGCTCTCCCAAGCGGGCCTACAATGAGCAGTTCTTC.

This sequence joins TRBV19 and TRBJ1-1, with a possible D match to TRBD1 (6 bases). Trimming pared 8 bases from V and 0 bases from J, leaving 19 bases between. Germline CDR1 is LNHDA and CDR2 is SQIVND (reference sequence). The CDR3 loop spans 16 amino acids. The CDR3 loop reads CASGYLVGAVNTEAFF. The CDR3 DNA sequence: TGTGCCAGTGGGTATCTTGTGGGGGCCGTGAACACTGAAGCTTTCTTT. Together with reference TRBV19 and TRBJ1-1, the CDR3 gives the full variable domain: DGGITQSPKYLFRKEGQNVTLSCEQNLNHDAMYWYRQDPGQGLRLIYYSQIVNDFQKGDIAEGYSVSREKKESFPLTVTSAQKNPTAFYLCASGYLVGAVNTEAFFGQGTRLTVV.

The rearrangement links TRBV5-4 to TRBJ1-5; tentative D call: TRBD1 (6 bases). V shed 4 bases and J shed 4 bases, with 24 bases lying between them. CDR3 length: 18 amino acids. Germline assignment: CDR1 SGHNT and CDR2 YYREEE (reference sequence). The DNA of the CDR3 is TGTGCCAGCAGCCCTATAAAGCAGACAGGCTCCGCGAATCAGCCCCAGCATTTT. It translates to CASSPIKQTGSANQPQHF. The variable domain in full, with the rest retrieved from reference TRBV5-4 and TRBJ1-5, is ETGVTQSPTHLIKTRGQQVTLRCSSQSGHNTVSWYQQALGQGPQFIFQYYREEENGRGNFPPRFSGLQFPNYSSELNVNALELDDSALYLCASSPIKQTGSANQPQHFGDGTRLSIL.

This rearrangement joins TRBV28 to TRBJ2-7; D is possibly TRBD1 (5 bases). Germline V lookup: CDR1 MDHEN, CDR2 SYDVKM. V gave up 3 bases and J gave up 1 base, with 10 bases separating them. This CDR3 comprises 14 residues. The CDR3 DNA follows: TGTGCCAGCAGTTTCTCAGGGAAATCCTACGAGCAGTACTTC. Translation gives CASSFSGKSYEQYF.

The chain carries TRBV10-3 and TRBJ2-3; 11 bases align to TRBD2. The CDR3 spans 16 residues. V gave up 5 bases and J gave up 6 bases; unmatched junction bases: 10. CDR1 is ENHRY, CDR2 SYGVKD, per germline. The CDR3 DNA sequence: TGTGCCATCAGTTCCGGGACTAGCGGTTCCCGGGATACGCAGTATTTT. Protein sequence: CAISSGTSGSRDTQYF.

The CDR3 region is CASSISRDQPQHF. The CDR3 region has the DNA TGTGCCAGTAGTATTAGTAGGGATCAGCCCCAGCATTTT. This chain links TRBV19 with TRBJ1-5; D ambiguous. With 3 bases removed from V and 5 bases from J, the gap between germline ends came to 8 bases. Germline values: CDR1 LNHDA, CDR2 SQIVND (reference sequence). The CDR3 is 13 residues long.

This chain links TRBV7-2 with TRBJ2-7; D unresolved. The CDR3 consists of 15 residues. Trimming cost V 0 bases and J 2 bases, with 11 bases left between them. Germline V gene sequence: CDR1 SGHTA, CDR2 FQGNSA. The CDR3 is CASSLAYTETYEQYF. CDR3 DNA sequence: TGTGCCAGCAGCTTAGCGTATACGGAGACCTACGAGCAGTACTTC.

This clone was picked up one time. The chain couples TRBV18 to TRBJ2-7, with D unclear. The CDR3 totals 14 residues. Per the germline V gene, CDR1 is KGHSH and CDR2 is LQKENI. Trimming left V 0 bases short and J 7 bases short, with 13 bases between. CDR3 DNA: TGTGCCAGCTCACCACCGGTAGCATCACGGGAGCAGTACTTC. Translating gives CASSPPVASREQYF. Looking up the rest from reference TRBV18 and TRBJ2-7 gives the full variable domain: NAGVMQNPRHLVRRRGQEARLRCSPMKGHSHVYWYRQLPEEGLKFMVYLQKENIIDESGMPKERFSAEFPKEGPSILRIQQVVRGDSAAYFCASSPPVASREQYFGPGTRLTVT.

The rearrangement joins TRBV19 to TRBJ1-2; 7 bases map to TRBD1. V was clipped by 1 base and J by 8 bases; unmatched bases: 10. The CDR3 runs 15 residues. Germline V gene data show CDR1 as LNHDA and CDR2 as SQIVND (reference sequence). CDR3 residues: CASSIAATGKGGYTF. The CDR3 DNA reads TGTGCCAGTAGTATAGCTGCGACAGGGAAAGGGGGCTACACCTTC.

This clone was seen only once. The J gene is TRBJ2-3, the V gene TRBV5-1, with a weak D call TRBD2 (5 bases). The ends were cut back, 1 base at V and 0 bases at J, with 15 bases in the middle. The germline V gene has CDR1 SGHRS and CDR2 YFSETQ. The CDR3 contains 17 residues. The CDR3 region is CASSLSRTSTSTDTQYF. The CDR3 nucleotides read TGCGCCAGCAGCTTGTCTCGGACTTCTACTAGCACAGATACGCAGTATTTT.

The chain links TRBV5-1 to TRBJ1-3, with D possibly matching TRBD1 (5 bases). This CDR3 is 15 amino acids long. CDR1 SGHRS and CDR2 YFSETQ come from the germline V gene. V lost 4 bases, J lost 0 bases, and 11 bases lay in between. In DNA form, the CDR3 reads TGCGCCAGCAGCATAACAGGAGACTCTGGAAACACCATATATTTT. Translation gives CASSITGDSGNTIYF.

This chain links TRBV7-2 with TRBJ2-1; TRBD2 matches at 11 bases. The V segment lost 6 bases and the J segment 7 bases; nucleotides outside the gene matches: 8. Germline lookup yields CDR1 SGHTA and CDR2 FQGNSA. The CDR3 is 15 amino acids. The CDR3 DNA sequence: TGTGCCAGCAGATATCTAGCGGGAGGTCATAATGAGCAGTTCTTC. This translates into CASRYLAGGHNEQFF.